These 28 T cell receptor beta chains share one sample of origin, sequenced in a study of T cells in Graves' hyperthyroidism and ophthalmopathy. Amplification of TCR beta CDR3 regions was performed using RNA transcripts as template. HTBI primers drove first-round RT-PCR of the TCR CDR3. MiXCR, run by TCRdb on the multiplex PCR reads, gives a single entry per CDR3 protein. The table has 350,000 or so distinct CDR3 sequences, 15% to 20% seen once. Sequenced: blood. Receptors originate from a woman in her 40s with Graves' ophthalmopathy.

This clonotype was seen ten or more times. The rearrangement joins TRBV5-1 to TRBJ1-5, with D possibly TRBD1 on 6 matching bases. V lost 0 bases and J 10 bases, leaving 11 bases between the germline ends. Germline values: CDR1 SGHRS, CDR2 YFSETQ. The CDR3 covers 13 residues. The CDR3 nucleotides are TGCGCCAGCAGCTTGGAGGGGGGAGATCCCCAGCATTTT. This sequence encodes CASSLEGGDPQHF. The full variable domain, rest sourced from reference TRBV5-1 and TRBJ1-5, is KAGVTQTPRYLIKTRGQQVTLSCSPISGHRSVSWYQQTPGQGLQFLFEYFSETQRNKGNFPGRFSGRQFSNSRSEMNVSTLELGDSALYLCASSLEGGDPQHFGDGTRLSIL.

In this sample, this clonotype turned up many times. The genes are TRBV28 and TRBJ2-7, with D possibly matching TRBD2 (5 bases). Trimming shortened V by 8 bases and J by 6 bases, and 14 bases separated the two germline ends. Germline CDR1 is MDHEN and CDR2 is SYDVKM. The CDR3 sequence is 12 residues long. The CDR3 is CASRGDFVEQYF. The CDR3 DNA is TGTGCCAGCCGGGGTGATTTTGTCGAGCAGTACTTC.

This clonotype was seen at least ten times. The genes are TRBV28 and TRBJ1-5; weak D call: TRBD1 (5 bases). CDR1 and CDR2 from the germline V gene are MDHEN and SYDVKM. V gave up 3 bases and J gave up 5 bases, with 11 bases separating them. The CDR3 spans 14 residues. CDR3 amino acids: CASSFGRVYQPQHF. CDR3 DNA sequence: TGTGCCAGCAGTTTTGGCAGGGTTTATCAGCCCCAGCATTTT. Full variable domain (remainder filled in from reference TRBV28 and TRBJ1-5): DVKVTQSSRYLVKRTGEKVFLECVQDMDHENMFWYRQDPGLGLRLIYFSYDVKMKEKGDIPEGYSVSREKKERFSLILESASTNQTSMYLCASSFGRVYQPQHFGDGTRLSIL.

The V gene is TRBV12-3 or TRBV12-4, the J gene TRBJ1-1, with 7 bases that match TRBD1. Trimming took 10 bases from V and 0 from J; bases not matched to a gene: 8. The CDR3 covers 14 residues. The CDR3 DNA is TGTGCCACCCGACAGGGCGACATGAACACTGAAGCTTTCTTT. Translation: CATRQGDMNTEAFF.

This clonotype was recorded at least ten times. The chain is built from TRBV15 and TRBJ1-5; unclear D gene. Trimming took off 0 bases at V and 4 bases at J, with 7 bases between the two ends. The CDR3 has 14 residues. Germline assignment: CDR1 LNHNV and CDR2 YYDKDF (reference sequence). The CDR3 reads CATSRDRNNQPQHF. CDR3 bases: TGTGCCACCAGCAGAGATCGGAATAATCAGCCCCAGCATTTT.

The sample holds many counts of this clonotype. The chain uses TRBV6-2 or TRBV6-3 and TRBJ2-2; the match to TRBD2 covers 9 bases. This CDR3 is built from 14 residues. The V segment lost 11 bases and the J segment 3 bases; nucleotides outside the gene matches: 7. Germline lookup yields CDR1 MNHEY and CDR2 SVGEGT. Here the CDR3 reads CAVRGGLDTGELFF. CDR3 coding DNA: TGTGCCGTGCGGGGGGGACTCGACACCGGGGAGCTGTTTTTT.

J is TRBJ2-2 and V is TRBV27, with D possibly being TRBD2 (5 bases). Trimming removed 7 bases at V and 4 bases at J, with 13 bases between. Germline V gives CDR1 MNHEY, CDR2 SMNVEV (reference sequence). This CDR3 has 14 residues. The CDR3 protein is CASNSLGVTGELFF. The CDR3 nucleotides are TGTGCCAGCAACTCCTTGGGAGTCACCGGGGAGCTGTTTTTT.

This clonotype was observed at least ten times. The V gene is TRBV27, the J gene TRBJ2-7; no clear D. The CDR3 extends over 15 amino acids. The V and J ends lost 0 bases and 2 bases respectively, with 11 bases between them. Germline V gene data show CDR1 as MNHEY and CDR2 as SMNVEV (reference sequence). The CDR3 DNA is TGTGCCAGCAGTTTATCGGACCCGGCGGCCTACGAGCAGTACTTC. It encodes CASSLSDPAAYEQYF.

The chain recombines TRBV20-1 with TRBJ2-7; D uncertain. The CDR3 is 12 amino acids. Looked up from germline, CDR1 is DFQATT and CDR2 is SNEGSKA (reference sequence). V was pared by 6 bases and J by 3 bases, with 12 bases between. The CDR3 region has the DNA TGCAGTGCCCGCTCTGGATTCTACGAGCAGTACTTC. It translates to CSARSGFYEQYF.

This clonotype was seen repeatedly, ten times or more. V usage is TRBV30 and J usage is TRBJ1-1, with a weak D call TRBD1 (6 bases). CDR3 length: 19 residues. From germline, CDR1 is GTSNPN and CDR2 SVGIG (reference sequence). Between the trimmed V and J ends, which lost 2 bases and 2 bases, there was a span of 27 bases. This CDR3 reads CAWSRGGLSVFPSNTEAFF. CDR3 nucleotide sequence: TGTGCCTGGAGTAGGGGGGGTTTATCAGTTTTCCCTTCAAACACTGAAGCTTTCTTT.

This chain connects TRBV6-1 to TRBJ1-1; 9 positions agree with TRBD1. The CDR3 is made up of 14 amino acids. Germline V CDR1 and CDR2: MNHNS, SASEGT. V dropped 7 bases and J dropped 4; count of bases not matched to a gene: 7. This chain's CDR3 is CASNYRQGGTEAFF. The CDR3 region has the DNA TGTGCCAGCAACTATAGACAGGGGGGCACTGAAGCTTTCTTT.

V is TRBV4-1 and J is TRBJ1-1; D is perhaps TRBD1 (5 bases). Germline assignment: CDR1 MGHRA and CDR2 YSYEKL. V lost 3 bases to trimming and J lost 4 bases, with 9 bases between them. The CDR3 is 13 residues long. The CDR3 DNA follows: TGCGCCAGCAGCCAGGGGGAAGGCACTGAAGCTTTCTTT. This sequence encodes CASSQGEGTEAFF.

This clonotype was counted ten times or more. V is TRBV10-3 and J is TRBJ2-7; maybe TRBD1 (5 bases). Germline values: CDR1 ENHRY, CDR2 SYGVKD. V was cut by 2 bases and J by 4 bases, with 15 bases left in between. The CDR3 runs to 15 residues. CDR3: CAISEGSGRSYEQYF. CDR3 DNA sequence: TGTGCCATCAGTGAGGGATCAGGGCGATCATACGAGCAGTACTTC.

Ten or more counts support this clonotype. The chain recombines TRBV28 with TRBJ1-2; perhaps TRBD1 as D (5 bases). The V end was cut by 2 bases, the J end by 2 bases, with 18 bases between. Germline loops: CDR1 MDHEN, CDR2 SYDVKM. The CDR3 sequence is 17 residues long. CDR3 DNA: TGTGCCAGCAGTTTAGTTGGGGGTTTTTTCGACAACTATGGCTACACCTTC. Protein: CASSLVGGFFDNYGYTF.

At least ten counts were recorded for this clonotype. The CDR3 nucleotides are TGTGCCAGCAGCTTAGGTACGGGAAACTACGAGCAGTACTTC. Translating it yields CASSLGTGNYEQYF. The J gene is TRBJ2-7, the V gene TRBV7-2; tentative D call: TRBD2 (5 bases). Trimming pared 1 base from V and 3 bases from J, leaving 10 bases between. The CDR3 has 14 amino acids. Per germline, CDR1 SGHTA and CDR2 FQGNSA.

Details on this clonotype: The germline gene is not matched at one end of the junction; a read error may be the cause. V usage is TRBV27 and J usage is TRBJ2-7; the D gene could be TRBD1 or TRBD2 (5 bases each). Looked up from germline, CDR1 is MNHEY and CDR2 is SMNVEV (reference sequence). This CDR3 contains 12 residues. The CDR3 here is CASTLSGDEQCF. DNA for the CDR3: TGTGCCAGCACTTTATCCGGGGACGAGCAGTGCTTC.

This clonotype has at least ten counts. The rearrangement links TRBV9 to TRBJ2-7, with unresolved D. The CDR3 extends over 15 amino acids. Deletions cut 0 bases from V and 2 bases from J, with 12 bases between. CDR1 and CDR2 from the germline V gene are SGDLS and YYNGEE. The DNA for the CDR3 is TGTGCCAGCAGCGTAGGGGCATCATCAACCTACGAGCAGTACTTC. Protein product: CASSVGASSTYEQYF.

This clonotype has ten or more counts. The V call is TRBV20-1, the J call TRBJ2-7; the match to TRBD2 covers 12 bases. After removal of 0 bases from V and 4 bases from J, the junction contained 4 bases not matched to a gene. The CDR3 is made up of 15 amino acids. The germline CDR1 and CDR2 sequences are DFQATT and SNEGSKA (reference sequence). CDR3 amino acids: CSARDGTSGFYEQYF. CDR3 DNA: TGCAGTGCTAGAGACGGGACTAGCGGGTTTTACGAGCAGTACTTC.

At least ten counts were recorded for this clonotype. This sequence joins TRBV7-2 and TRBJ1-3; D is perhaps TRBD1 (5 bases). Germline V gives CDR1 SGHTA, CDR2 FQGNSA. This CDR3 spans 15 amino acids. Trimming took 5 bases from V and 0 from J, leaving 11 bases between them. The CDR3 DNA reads TGTGCCAGCAGCCCCTCAGGGTCCTCTGGAAACACCATATATTTT. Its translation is CASSPSGSSGNTIYF.

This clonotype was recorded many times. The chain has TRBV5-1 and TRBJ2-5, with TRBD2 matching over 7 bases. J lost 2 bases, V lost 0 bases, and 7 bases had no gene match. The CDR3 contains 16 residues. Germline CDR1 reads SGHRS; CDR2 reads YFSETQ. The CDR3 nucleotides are TGCGCCAGCAGCTTGGAGTTGGGTAGCGGGCAAGAGACCCAGTACTTC. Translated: CASSLELGSGQETQYF.

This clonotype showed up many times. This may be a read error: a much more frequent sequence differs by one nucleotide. CDR3 bases: TGCAGTGCTGGAATCACAGGGAGGGCTCCCTACGAGCAGTACTTC. Protein sequence: CSAGITGRAPYEQYF. The chain couples TRBV20-1 to TRBJ2-7, with a tentative D call TRBD2 (7 bases). V lost 5 bases and J 2 bases, leaving 19 bases between the germline ends. CDR1 is DFQATT, CDR2 SNEGSKA, per germline (reference sequence). The CDR3 length is 15 residues.

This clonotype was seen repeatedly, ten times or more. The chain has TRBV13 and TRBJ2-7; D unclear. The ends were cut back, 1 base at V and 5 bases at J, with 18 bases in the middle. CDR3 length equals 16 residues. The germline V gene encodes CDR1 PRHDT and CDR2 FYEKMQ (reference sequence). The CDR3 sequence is CASSLAGSSTLDEQYF. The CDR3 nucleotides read TGTGCCAGCAGCTTAGCGGGTAGTTCAACGCTCGACGAGCAGTACTTC.

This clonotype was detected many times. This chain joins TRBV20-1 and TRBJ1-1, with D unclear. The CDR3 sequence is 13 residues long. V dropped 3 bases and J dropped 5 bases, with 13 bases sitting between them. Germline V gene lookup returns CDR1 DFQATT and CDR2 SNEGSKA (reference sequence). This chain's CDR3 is CSARFSEKTEAFF. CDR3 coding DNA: TGCAGTGCTAGGTTTTCAGAGAAGACTGAAGCTTTCTTT.

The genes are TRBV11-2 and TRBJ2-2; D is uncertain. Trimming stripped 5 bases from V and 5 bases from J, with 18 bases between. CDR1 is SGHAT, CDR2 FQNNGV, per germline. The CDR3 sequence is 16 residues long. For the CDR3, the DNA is TGTGCCAGCAGCGCCTTTTTCTCGAGCGCGACCGGGGAGCTGTTTTTT. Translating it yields CASSAFFSSATGELFF.

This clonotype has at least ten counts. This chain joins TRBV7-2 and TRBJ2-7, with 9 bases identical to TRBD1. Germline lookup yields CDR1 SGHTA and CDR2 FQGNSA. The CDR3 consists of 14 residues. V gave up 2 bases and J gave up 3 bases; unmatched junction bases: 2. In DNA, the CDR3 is TGTGCCAGCAGCTTATCGGGACAGGGCTACGAGCAGTACTTC. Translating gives CASSLSGQGYEQYF.

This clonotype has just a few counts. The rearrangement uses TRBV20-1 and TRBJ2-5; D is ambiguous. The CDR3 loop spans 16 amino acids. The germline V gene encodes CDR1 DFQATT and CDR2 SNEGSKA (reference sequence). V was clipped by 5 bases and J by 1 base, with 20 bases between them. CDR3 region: CSASSTLRALQETQYF. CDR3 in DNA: TGCAGTGCTTCCTCCACCCTCCGGGCCCTCCAAGAGACCCAGTACTTC.

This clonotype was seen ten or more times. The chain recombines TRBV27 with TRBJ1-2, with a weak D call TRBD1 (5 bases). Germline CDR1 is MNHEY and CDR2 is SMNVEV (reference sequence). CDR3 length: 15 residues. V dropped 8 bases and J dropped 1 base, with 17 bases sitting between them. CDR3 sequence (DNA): TGTGCCAGCCGGCTCGCCATGGGGGGTAACTATGGCTACACCTTC. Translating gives CASRLAMGGNYGYTF.

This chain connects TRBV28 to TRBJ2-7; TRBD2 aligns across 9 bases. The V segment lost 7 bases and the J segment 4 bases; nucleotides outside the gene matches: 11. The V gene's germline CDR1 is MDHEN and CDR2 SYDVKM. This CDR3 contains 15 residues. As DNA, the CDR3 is TGTGCCAGCACCCCCGGGGCGGGAGGGGTATACGAGCAGTACTTC. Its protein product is CASTPGAGGVYEQYF.